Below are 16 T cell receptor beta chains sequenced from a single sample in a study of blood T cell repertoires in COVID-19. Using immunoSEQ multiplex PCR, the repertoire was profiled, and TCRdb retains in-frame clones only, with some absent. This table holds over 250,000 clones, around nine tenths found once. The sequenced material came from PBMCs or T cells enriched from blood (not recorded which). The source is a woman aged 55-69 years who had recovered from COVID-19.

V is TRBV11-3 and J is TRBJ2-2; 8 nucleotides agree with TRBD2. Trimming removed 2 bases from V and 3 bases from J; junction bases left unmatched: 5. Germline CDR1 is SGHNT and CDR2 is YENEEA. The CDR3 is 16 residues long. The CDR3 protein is CASSLIWREDTGELFF. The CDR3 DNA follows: TGTGCCAGCAGCTTAATCTGGCGGGAGGACACCGGGGAGCTGTTTTTT.

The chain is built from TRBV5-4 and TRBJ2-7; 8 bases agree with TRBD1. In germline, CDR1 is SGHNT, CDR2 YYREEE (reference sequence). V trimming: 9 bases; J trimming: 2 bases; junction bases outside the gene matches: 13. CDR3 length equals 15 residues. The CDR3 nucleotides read TGTGCCACCAGTCGTGGGGGACAGGAGACCTACGAGCAGTACTTC. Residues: CATSRGGQETYEQYF. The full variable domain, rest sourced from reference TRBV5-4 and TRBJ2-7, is ETGVTQSPTHLIKTRGQQVTLRCSSQSGHNTVSWYQQALGQGPQFIFQYYREEENGRGNFPPRFSGLQFPNYSSELNVNALELDDSALYLCATSRGGQETYEQYFGPGTRLTVT.

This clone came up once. As DNA, the CDR3 is TGTGCCAGCAGCTATACTCACAGTGCCGACACCTTC. This gives the protein CASSYTHSADTF. The J gene is TRBJ1-2, the V gene TRBV28; D unresolved. Trimming removed 6 bases from V and 12 bases from J, with 17 bases in between. This CDR3 region has 12 residues. Per the germline V gene, CDR1 is MDHEN and CDR2 is SYDVKM.

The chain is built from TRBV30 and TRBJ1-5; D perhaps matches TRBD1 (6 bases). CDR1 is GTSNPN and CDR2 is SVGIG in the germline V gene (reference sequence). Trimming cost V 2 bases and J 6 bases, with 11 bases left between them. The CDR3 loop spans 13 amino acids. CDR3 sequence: CAWSKGDGQPQHF. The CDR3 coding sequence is TGTGCCTGGAGTAAGGGGGATGGTCAGCCCCAGCATTTT. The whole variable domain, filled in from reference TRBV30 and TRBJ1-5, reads SQTIHQWPATLVQPVGSPLSLECTVEGTSNPNLYWYRQAAGRGLQLLFYSVGIGQISSEVPQNLSASRPQDRQFILSSKKLLLSDSGFYLCAWSKGDGQPQHFGDGTRLSIL.

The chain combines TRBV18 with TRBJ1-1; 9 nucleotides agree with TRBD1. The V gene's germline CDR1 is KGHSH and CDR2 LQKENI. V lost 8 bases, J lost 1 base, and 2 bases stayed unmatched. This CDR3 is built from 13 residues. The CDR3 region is CASTGQGNTEAFF. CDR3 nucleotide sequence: TGTGCCAGCACGGGACAGGGGAACACTGAAGCTTTCTTT. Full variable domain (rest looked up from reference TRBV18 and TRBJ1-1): NAGVMQNPRHLVRRRGQEARLRCSPMKGHSHVYWYRQLPEEGLKFMVYLQKENIIDESGMPKERFSAEFPKEGPSILRIQQVVRGDSAAYFCASTGQGNTEAFFGQGTRLTVV.

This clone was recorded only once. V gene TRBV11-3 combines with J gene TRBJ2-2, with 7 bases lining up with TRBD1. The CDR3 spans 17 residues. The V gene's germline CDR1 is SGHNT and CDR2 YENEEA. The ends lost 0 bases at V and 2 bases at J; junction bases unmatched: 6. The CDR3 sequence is CASSLDSTGTNTGELFF. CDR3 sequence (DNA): TGTGCCAGCAGCTTAGACTCGACAGGGACCAACACCGGGGAGCTGTTTTTT. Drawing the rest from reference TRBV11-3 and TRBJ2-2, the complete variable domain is EAGVVQSPRYKIIEKKQPVAFWCNPISGHNTLYWYLQNLGQGPELLIRYENEEAVDDSQLPKDRFSAERLKGVDSTLKIQPAELGDSAVYLCASSLDSTGTNTGELFFGEGSRLTVL.

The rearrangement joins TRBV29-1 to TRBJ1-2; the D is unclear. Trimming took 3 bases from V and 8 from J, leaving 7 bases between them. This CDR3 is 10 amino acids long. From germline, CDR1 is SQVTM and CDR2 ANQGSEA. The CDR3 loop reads CSVDYGGYTF. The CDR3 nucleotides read TGCAGCGTTGATTACGGGGGCTACACCTTC.

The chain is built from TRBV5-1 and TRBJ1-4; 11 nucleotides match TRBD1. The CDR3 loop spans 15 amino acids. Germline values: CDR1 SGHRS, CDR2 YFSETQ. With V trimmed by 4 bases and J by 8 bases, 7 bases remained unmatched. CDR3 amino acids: CASSPGGTGGEKLFF. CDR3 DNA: TGCGCCAGCAGCCCGGGAGGGACAGGGGGAGAAAAACTGTTTTTT.

The CDR3: CASSFPRGGRAGNEQFF. The CDR3 DNA reads TGTGCCAGCAGTTTCCCCCGGGGCGGGAGGGCCGGAAATGAGCAGTTCTTC. The chain employs TRBV28 and TRBJ2-1; 9 nucleotides match TRBD2. Trimming at V came to 3 bases and at J to 7 bases, leaving 13 bases not matched to a gene. Germline V CDR1 and CDR2: MDHEN, SYDVKM. This CDR3 has 17 amino acids. The full variable domain, with the rest looked up from reference TRBV28 and TRBJ2-1, is DVKVTQSSRYLVKRTGEKVFLECVQDMDHENMFWYRQDPGLGLRLIYFSYDVKMKEKGDIPEGYSVSREKKERFSLILESASTNQTSMYLCASSFPRGGRAGNEQFFGPGTRLTVL.

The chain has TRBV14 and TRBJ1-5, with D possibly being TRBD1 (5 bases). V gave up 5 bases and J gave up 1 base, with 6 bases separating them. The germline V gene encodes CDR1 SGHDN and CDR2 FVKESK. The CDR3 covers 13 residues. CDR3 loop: CASSGGSNQPQHF. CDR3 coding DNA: TGTGCCAGCAGCGGGGGGAGCAATCAGCCCCAGCATTTT.

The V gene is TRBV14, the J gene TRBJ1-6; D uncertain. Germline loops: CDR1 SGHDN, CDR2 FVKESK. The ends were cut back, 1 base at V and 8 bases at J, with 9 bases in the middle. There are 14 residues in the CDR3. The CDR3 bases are TGTGCCAGCAGCCAAGGAACAGCTTATTCACCCCTCCACTTT. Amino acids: CASSQGTAYSPLHF.

For the CDR3, the DNA is TGTGCCAGCAGTTACTCCCATGCGGATACGCAGTATTTT. Its protein is CASSYSHADTQYF. This chain uses TRBV6-2 or TRBV6-3 with TRBJ2-3, with D uncertain. The CDR3 loop spans 13 amino acids. The V and J ends lost 0 bases and 6 bases respectively, with 7 bases between them. CDR1 is MNHEY and CDR2 is SVGEGT in the germline V gene.

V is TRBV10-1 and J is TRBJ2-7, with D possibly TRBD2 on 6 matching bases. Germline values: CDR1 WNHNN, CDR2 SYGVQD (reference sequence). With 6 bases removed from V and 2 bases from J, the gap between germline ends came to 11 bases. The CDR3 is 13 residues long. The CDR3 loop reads CASSERVTYEQYF. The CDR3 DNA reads TGCGCCAGCAGCGAGCGGGTGACCTACGAGCAGTACTTC.

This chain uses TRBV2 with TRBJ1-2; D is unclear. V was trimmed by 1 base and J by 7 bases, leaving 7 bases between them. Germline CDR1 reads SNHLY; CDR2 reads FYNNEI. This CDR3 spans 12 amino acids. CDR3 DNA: TGTGCCAGCAGTGAAGGCCCAGTTGGCTACACCTTC. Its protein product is CASSEGPVGYTF. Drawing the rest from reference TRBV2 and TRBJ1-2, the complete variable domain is EPEVTQTPSHQVTQMGQEVILRCVPISNHLYFYWYRQILGQKVEFLVSFYNNEISEKSEIFDDQFSVERPDGSNFTLKIRSTKLEDSAMYFCASSEGPVGYTFGSGTRLTVV.

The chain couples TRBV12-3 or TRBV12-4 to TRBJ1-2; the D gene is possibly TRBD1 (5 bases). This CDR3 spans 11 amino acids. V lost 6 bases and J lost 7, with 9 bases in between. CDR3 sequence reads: CASRGRGGYTF. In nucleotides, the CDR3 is TGTGCCAGCAGGGGTAGGGGTGGCTACACCTTC.

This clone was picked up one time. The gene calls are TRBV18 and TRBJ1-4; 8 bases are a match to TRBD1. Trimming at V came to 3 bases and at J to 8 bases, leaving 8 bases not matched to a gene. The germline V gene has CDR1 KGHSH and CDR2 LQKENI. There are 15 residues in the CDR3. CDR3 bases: TGTGCCAGCTCACCCCCCGGGACAGGCACCGAAAAACTGTTTTTT. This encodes CASSPPGTGTEKLFF.